Shown below are 8 T cell receptor beta chains from a single sample sequenced in a study of cytotoxic CD8 clonotypes in ibrutinib-treated CLL. The method was immunoSEQ multiplex PCR; TCRdb's version includes in-frame clones alone and lacks a portion of them. The sample records about 140,000 clones, more than 75% being singletons. The sample here was PBMCs, taken after 36 months of ibrutinib treatment. Receptors were obtained from a human donor with chronic lymphocytic leukemia.

The V call is TRBV18, the J call TRBJ2-7, with a possible D match to TRBD2 (5 bases). CDR3 length: 13 residues. Germline V gene lookup returns CDR1 KGHSH and CDR2 LQKENI. Trimming removed 2 bases at V and 2 bases at J, with 7 bases between. CDR3 nucleotides: TGTGCCAGCTCACCAGCGACTACCTACGAGCAGTACTTC. It specifies CASSPATTYEQYF. Together with reference TRBV18 and TRBJ2-7, the CDR3 gives the full variable domain: NAGVMQNPRHLVRRRGQEARLRCSPMKGHSHVYWYRQLPEEGLKFMVYLQKENIIDESGMPKERFSAEFPKEGPSILRIQQVVRGDSAAYFCASSPATTYEQYFGPGTRLTVT.

The rearrangement joins TRBV6-5 to TRBJ1-5, with no clear D. Deletions cut 0 bases from V and 3 bases from J, with 9 bases between. The CDR3 extends over 15 amino acids. Looked up from germline, CDR1 is MNHEY and CDR2 is SVGAGI. The CDR3 is CASSYSLGNNQPQHF. The CDR3 bases are TGTGCCAGCAGTTACTCATTAGGGAACAATCAGCCCCAGCATTTT.

This clone was found once. The genes are TRBV16 and TRBJ2-7; D gene uncertain. Germline V gene data show CDR1 as KGHSY and CDR2 as FQNENV. V was clipped by 0 bases and J by 3 bases, with 6 bases between them. The CDR3 is 13 residues long. The CDR3 loop reads CASSQSRHYEQYF. CDR3 coding DNA: TGTGCCAGCAGCCAATCTCGACACTACGAGCAGTACTTC.

This sequence joins TRBV6-5 and TRBJ2-2; 9 bases agree with TRBD2. The CDR3 loop spans 16 amino acids. V lost 0 bases, J lost 6 bases, and 5 bases stayed unmatched. Germline lookup yields CDR1 MNHEY and CDR2 SVGAGI. The CDR3 DNA sequence: TGTGCCAGCAGTTACTCGGTAGCGGGAGTTCCCGGGGAGCTGTTTTTT. This gives the protein CASSYSVAGVPGELFF.

The CDR3 is CASSFWTGPNQPQHF. The CDR3 DNA reads as TGTGCCAGCAGCTTCTGGACAGGTCCTAATCAGCCCCAGCATTTT. The chain employs TRBV5-8 and TRBJ1-5; 7 nucleotides align to TRBD1. The CDR3 is 15 amino acids. The germline CDR1 and CDR2 sequences are SGHTS and YDEGEE. V lost 2 bases and J lost 4; bases outside the gene matches: 6.

This clone was seen a few times. The rearrangement links TRBV7-9 to TRBJ1-2; TRBD1 is a possible D gene (5 bases). The CDR3 is made up of 15 amino acids. Deletions cut 1 base from V and 2 bases from J, with 11 bases between. The germline V gene encodes CDR1 SEHNR and CDR2 FQNEAQ (reference sequence). In DNA form, the CDR3 reads TGTGCCAGCAGCTTAGATTGGGCAGGGAACTATGGCTACACCTTC. Translated, it gives CASSLDWAGNYGYTF.

This chain joins TRBV7-2 and TRBJ2-1; 8 bases are shared with TRBD1. The germline V gene encodes CDR1 SGHTA and CDR2 FQGNSA. V lost 5 bases, J lost 9 bases, and 9 bases stayed unmatched. The CDR3 sequence is 14 residues long. CDR3 DNA sequence: TGTGCCAGCAGCACCTCCAGGGGGCTCAGTGAGCAGTTCTTC. Its translation is CASSTSRGLSEQFF.

This clone has a handful of counts. This chain uses TRBV6-1 with TRBJ2-7, with TRBD1 matching over 10 bases. Per germline, CDR1 MNHNS and CDR2 SASEGT. This CDR3 is 14 amino acids long. Germline trimming cut 6 bases from V and 4 bases from J; bases unmatched to any gene: 6. CDR3 sequence reads: CASRGRQGAYEQYF. CDR3 in DNA: TGTGCCAGCAGAGGGCGACAGGGGGCGTACGAGCAGTACTTC.